One and the same sample provided the 14 T cell receptor beta chains below, sequenced in a study of cytomegalovirus exposure and HLA in healthy donors. Amplification used 60 Vbeta primers and 13 Jbeta primers. Libraries were prepared by immunoSEQ multiplex PCR; TCRdb keeps only in-frame clonotypes and omits some of them. The data hold over 150,000 clones, with around 75% observed a single time. Sequencing input: PBMCs. The receptors here all came from a man younger than 35 in good health and CMV-seronegative.

In this sample, this clone turned up once. The chain is built from TRBV6-5 and TRBJ2-7, with TRBD2 as a possible D gene (6 bases). Per the germline V gene, CDR1 is MNHEY and CDR2 is SVGAGI. The CDR3 sequence is 14 residues long. The germline V and J ends were trimmed by 2 bases and 2 bases, with 10 bases remaining between them. The CDR3 DNA follows: TGTGCCAGCAGTTACGGGTCGGGAGCCTACGAGCAGTACTTC. Protein sequence: CASSYGSGAYEQYF.

V usage is TRBV19 and J usage is TRBJ2-7, with TRBD2 matching 11 bases. Germline V gene sequence: CDR1 LNHDA, CDR2 SQIVND (reference sequence). V dropped 5 bases and J dropped 6; count of bases not matched to a gene: 6. This CDR3 contains 14 residues. The CDR3 DNA reads TGTGCCAGTAGTGGGGCGACTAGCGGGGTCGAGCAGTACTTC. Encoded protein: CASSGATSGVEQYF.

A single count supports this clone. The V gene is TRBV5-4, the J gene TRBJ2-3, with 7 bases fitting TRBD2. The length of the CDR3 is 11 residues. Germline values: CDR1 SGHNT, CDR2 YYREEE (reference sequence). V trimming: 7 bases; J trimming: 10 bases; junction bases outside the gene matches: 6. The CDR3 is CASDGGGSQYF. CDR3 nucleotides: TGTGCCAGCGATGGGGGGGGGTCGCAGTATTTT.

The chain joins TRBV7-9 to TRBJ1-2; TRBD1 might be the D (5 bases). From germline, CDR1 is SEHNR and CDR2 FQNEAQ (reference sequence). V lost 5 bases and J 7 bases, leaving 14 bases between the germline ends. The CDR3 sequence is 13 residues long. Here the CDR3 reads CASSPGWEGGYTF. The CDR3 DNA reads as TGTGCCAGCAGCCCAGGGTGGGAGGGTGGCTACACCTTC.

The chain has TRBV10-1 and TRBJ2-3; 7 bases are a match to TRBD2. Germline assignment: CDR1 WNHNN and CDR2 SYGVQD (reference sequence). The CDR3 extends over 16 amino acids. After removal of 1 base from V and 0 bases from J, the junction contained 4 bases not matched to a gene. As DNA, the CDR3 is TGCGCCAGCAGTGAGTGGGGGGGACTTAGCACAGATACGCAGTATTTT. Its translation is CASSEWGGLSTDTQYF.

The genes are TRBV28 and TRBJ1-4; 8 bases map to TRBD1. The trim removed 6 bases at V and 10 bases at J, leaving 7 bases unmatched. There are 13 residues in the CDR3. Germline-derived CDR1 and CDR2 are MDHEN and SYDVKM. CDR3 sequence reads: CASSSGQGGKLFF. The CDR3 DNA follows: TGTGCCAGCAGCTCAGGACAGGGCGGAAAACTGTTTTTT.

The V and J genes are TRBV19 and TRBJ1-5; 12 nucleotides match TRBD1. Per germline, CDR1 LNHDA and CDR2 SQIVND (reference sequence). V shed 9 bases and J 5 bases; nucleotides not matched to a gene: 5. The CDR3 has 14 amino acids. CDR3: CASSGTGGDQPQHF. As DNA, the CDR3 is TGTGCCAGCTCGGGGACAGGGGGCGATCAGCCCCAGCATTTT.

This clone was seen a handful of times. The gene calls are TRBV7-2 and TRBJ2-7; D perhaps matches TRBD1 (6 bases). Between the trimmed V and J ends, which lost 1 base and 3 bases, there was a span of 10 bases. Germline V gene sequence: CDR1 SGHTA, CDR2 FQGNSA. This CDR3 contains 14 residues. The CDR3 region is CASSLERGNYEQYF. DNA of the CDR3: TGTGCCAGCAGCTTAGAAAGGGGGAACTACGAGCAGTACTTC.

This clone came up a few times. The chain has TRBV4-1 and TRBJ2-7; a possible D gene is TRBD2 (5 bases). Germline V gives CDR1 MGHRA, CDR2 YSYEKL. This CDR3 contains 16 residues. V was shortened by 2 bases and J by 3 bases, with 17 bases between the two germline ends. CDR3 nucleotides: TGCGCCAGCAGCCAACGCCGGGAAGGACCGATCTACGAGCAGTACTTC. It specifies CASSQRREGPIYEQYF.

The V call is TRBV5-1, the J call TRBJ2-3, with 14 bases aligning to TRBD2. Germline CDR1 is SGHRS and CDR2 is YFSETQ. After removal of 6 bases from V and 8 bases from J, the junction contained 11 bases not matched to a gene. This CDR3 spans 16 amino acids. The CDR3 DNA is TGCGCCAGCAAAGGGTGGTCCGGGACTAGCGGGGGTACGCAGTATTTT. It translates to CASKGWSGTSGGTQYF.

The CDR3 region has the DNA TGTGCCAGCAGCCTACAGGGGGCAGGAGAAAAACTGTTTTTT. This gives the protein CASSLQGAGEKLFF. This chain uses TRBV27 with TRBJ1-4; TRBD1 matches 9 bases. The CDR3 is 14 residues long. The germline V gene encodes CDR1 MNHEY and CDR2 SMNVEV (reference sequence). Trimming cost V 6 bases and J 8 bases; bases outside gene matches: 7. The full variable domain, rest sourced from reference TRBV27 and TRBJ1-4, is EAQVTQNPRYLITVTGKKLTVTCSQNMNHEYMSWYRQDPGLGLRQIYYSMNVEVTDKGDVPEGYKVSRKEKRNFPLILESPSPNQTSLYFCASSLQGAGEKLFFGSGTQLSVL.

The chain links TRBV14 to TRBJ1-1; no definite D call. Germline CDR1 and CDR2: SGHDN and FVKESK. The CDR3 covers 13 residues. Deletions cut 2 bases from V and 1 base from J, with 5 bases between. CDR3 loop: CASSQSRNTEAFF. For the CDR3, the DNA is TGTGCCAGCAGCCAATCGAGGAACACTGAAGCTTTCTTT.

This clone occurred once. The chain recombines TRBV6-5 with TRBJ2-7, with a possible D match to TRBD2 (6 bases). Germline lookup yields CDR1 MNHEY and CDR2 SVGAGI. The ends were cut back, 6 bases at V and 2 bases at J, with 17 bases in the middle. This CDR3 has 15 amino acids. CDR3 region: CASRESRGRTYEQYF. The CDR3 coding sequence is TGTGCCAGCAGGGAGAGTCGGGGGAGGACCTACGAGCAGTACTTC.

The rearrangement uses TRBV9 and TRBJ2-7; 10 nucleotides line up with TRBD1. V lost 0 bases, J lost 1 base, and 4 bases stayed unmatched. The CDR3 has 16 residues. From germline, CDR1 is SGDLS and CDR2 YYNGEE. CDR3 nucleotides: TGTGCCAGCAGCGTAGCGACAGGGGGCGAATCCTACGAGCAGTACTTC. Translated, it gives CASSVATGGESYEQYF. The full variable domain, rest sourced from reference TRBV9 and TRBJ2-7, is DSGVTQTPKHLITATGQRVTLRCSPRSGDLSVYWYQQSLDQGLQFLIQYYNGEERAKGNILERFSAQQFPDLHSELNLSSLELGDSALYFCASSVATGGESYEQYFGPGTRLTVT.